The 32 T cell receptor beta chains in this list originate from one sample, sequenced in a study of shared clonotypes between healthy human individuals. The assay was immunoSEQ multiplex PCR, and TCRdb's table has in-frame clones only and misses some. The sample comprises about 1 million clones, 65% to 80% of which are singletons, and approximately 1.5% rests with the top ten. The sequencing input was memory CD4+ T cells sorted from blood. Described subset: CD45RA-negative fraction. Receptor source: a man aged 18 to 35 in good health.

The chain recombines TRBV19 with TRBJ1-2; weak D call: TRBD1 (6 bases). V lost 3 bases, J lost 8 bases, and 13 bases lay in between. The CDR3 runs to 13 residues. Germline CDR1 and CDR2: LNHDA and SQIVND (reference sequence). This CDR3 reads CASSMVTGSGYTF. DNA of the CDR3: TGTGCCAGTAGTATGGTAACAGGGAGCGGCTACACCTTC.

This clone came up once. The rearrangement links TRBV30 to TRBJ1-5, with a tentative D call TRBD1 (5 bases). V was trimmed by 4 bases and J by 1 base, leaving 11 bases between them. The CDR3 extends over 14 amino acids. CDR1 is GTSNPN and CDR2 is SVGIG in the germline V gene (reference sequence). DNA for the CDR3: TGTGCCTGGAAGCCCTGGGGGAGCAATCAGCCCCAGCATTTT. Its protein product is CAWKPWGSNQPQHF.

This clone was counted once. V gene TRBV5-6 combines with J gene TRBJ2-3; D not resolved. The CDR3 is made up of 15 amino acids. In germline, CDR1 is SGHDT, CDR2 YYEEEE. Trimming left V 0 bases short and J 5 bases short, with 13 bases between. The CDR3 DNA follows: TGTGCCAGCAGCTTGGAATCCCACAGATTAGATACGCAGTATTTT. Amino acids: CASSLESHRLDTQYF.

This sequence joins TRBV30 and TRBJ2-2; a possible D gene is TRBD1 (5 bases). The CDR3 has 11 amino acids. V lost 5 bases and J 9 bases, leaving 10 bases between the germline ends. Germline V gene data show CDR1 as GTSNPN and CDR2 as SVGIG (reference sequence). CDR3 nucleotides: TGTGCCTGGGACAGATACAGGGAGCTGTTTTTT. Translated, it gives CAWDRYRELFF.

This clone was detected a few times. This rearrangement joins TRBV10-3 to TRBJ1-2; the match to TRBD1 covers 8 bases. The length of the CDR3 is 13 residues. The V gene end was trimmed by 6 bases and the J gene end by 8 bases; junction bases not matched to a gene: 8. Germline V gives CDR1 ENHRY, CDR2 SYGVKD. This chain's CDR3 is CAIRDPGGVGYTF. The CDR3 DNA reads TGTGCCATCAGAGACCCAGGGGGCGTGGGCTACACCTTC.

The CDR3 DNA follows: TGCGCCAGCAGCTTGGGGACCAGACAGGGGGCGGATGAGCAGTTCTTC. It translates to CASSLGTRQGADEQFF. This chain joins TRBV5-1 and TRBJ2-1; TRBD1 matches 10 bases. This CDR3 has 16 residues. With 0 bases clipped from V and 8 bases from J, the junction kept 8 bases outside the gene matches. CDR1 SGHRS and CDR2 YFSETQ come from the germline V gene.

The rearrangement joins TRBV5-1 to TRBJ2-6; no reliable D call. This CDR3 spans 15 amino acids. Trimming cost V 4 bases and J 2 bases, with 10 bases left between them. Germline CDR1 and CDR2: SGHRS and YFSETQ. Written as DNA, the CDR3 is TGCGCCAGCAGCCCTTCGGGCCCTGGGGCCAACGTCCTGACTTTC. Its translation is CASSPSGPGANVLTF.

CDR3 loop: CASSPRTTYEQYF. CDR3 sequence (DNA): TGTGCCAGCTCCCCGAGGACAACCTACGAGCAGTACTTC. This chain joins TRBV5-4 and TRBJ2-7; a possible D gene is TRBD1 (5 bases). Germline CDR1 SGHNT, CDR2 YYREEE (reference sequence). Trimming removed 7 bases at V and 2 bases at J, with 13 bases between. The CDR3 is made up of 13 amino acids.

V usage is TRBV15 and J usage is TRBJ2-7, with a weak D call TRBD1 (5 bases). Trimming left V 0 bases short and J 2 bases short, with 14 bases between. The CDR3 is made up of 16 amino acids. From germline, CDR1 is LNHNV and CDR2 YYDKDF (reference sequence). CDR3: CATSRDRWGSTYEQYF. For the CDR3, the DNA is TGTGCCACCAGCAGAGATCGATGGGGCAGCACCTACGAGCAGTACTTC.

To note about this clone: Germline and junction disagree at one end, which may indicate a read error. V gene TRBV28 combines with J gene TRBJ1-1; no clear D gene. Germline CDR1 MDHEN, CDR2 SYDVKM. CDR3 size: 13 residues. CDR3 sequence (DNA): TGTGCCAGCACTCTGGCTGTGAAGACTGAAGCTTTCTTT. Translating it yields CASTLAVKTEAFF.

The chain uses TRBV10-2 and TRBJ2-2; the match to TRBD2 covers 8 bases. This CDR3 contains 17 residues. Germline CDR1 is WSHSY and CDR2 is SAAADI. Unmatched junction bases numbered 6, after V lost 2 bases and J lost 1 base. This chain's CDR3 is CASSEISGLVNTGELFF. CDR3 DNA: TGCGCCAGCAGTGAGATTTCGGGACTAGTGAACACCGGGGAGCTGTTTTTT.

The CDR3 sequence is CASSLAGDNNYGYTF. The DNA of the CDR3 is TGTGCCAGCAGCTTGGCGGGGGATAATAACTATGGCTACACCTTC. This chain connects TRBV5-5 to TRBJ1-2; a weak D match, TRBD1 (5 bases). The CDR3 length is 15 residues. Germline CDR1 and CDR2: SGHKS and YYEKEE (reference sequence). Trimming took 0 bases from V and 1 from J, leaving 10 bases between them.

This sequence joins TRBV5-6 and TRBJ1-1, with 8 bases that match TRBD1. With 4 bases clipped from V and 5 bases from J, the junction kept 10 bases outside the gene matches. In germline, CDR1 is SGHDT, CDR2 YYEEEE. This CDR3 has 15 amino acids. CDR3 residues: CASSPRRTGRTEAFF. The CDR3 bases are TGTGCCAGCAGCCCCCGGAGGACAGGGAGAACTGAAGCTTTCTTT.

The rearrangement joins TRBV4-1 to TRBJ1-6, with TRBD1 matching 9 bases. V trimming: 4 bases; J trimming: 3 bases; junction bases outside the gene matches: 4. CDR1 and CDR2 from the germline V gene are MGHRA and YSYEKL. There are 16 residues in the CDR3. CDR3 coding DNA: TGCGCCAGCAGCCCCGGGGGACAGGGCTATAATTCACCCCTCCACTTT. Translated, it gives CASSPGGQGYNSPLHF.

The chain recombines TRBV10-2 with TRBJ1-5, with 8 bases matching TRBD1. This CDR3 region has 16 residues. The ends lost 4 bases at V and 4 bases at J; junction bases unmatched: 9. Germline CDR1 reads WSHSY; CDR2 reads SAAADI. As DNA, the CDR3 is TGCGCCAGCAGTGCGACAGGGGCGGGGGCAAATCAGCCCCAGCATTTT. Amino acid sequence: CASSATGAGANQPQHF.

This clone appeared a few times. At one end the junction does not follow the germline gene, possibly because of a read error. This rearrangement joins TRBV7-7 to TRBJ2-5, with a possible D match to TRBD2 (7 bases). Germline V lookup: CDR1 SSHAT, CDR2 FNYEAQ (reference sequence). The CDR3 consists of 18 residues. The CDR3 nucleotides read TGTGCTAGCAGCCCAGGTTGGGGGGGCGCAGGGTTGGCGGAGACCCAGTACTTC. It codes for CASSPGWGGAGLAETQYF.

The CDR3 DNA follows: TGTGCCAGCAGTTTATGGCAACAGGGCGGAGAGACCCAGTACTTC. Amino acids: CASSLWQQGGETQYF. This rearrangement joins TRBV28 to TRBJ2-5; a weak D match, TRBD1 (6 bases). The CDR3 totals 15 residues. With 0 bases removed from V and 4 bases from J, the gap between germline ends came to 12 bases. The germline V gene has CDR1 MDHEN and CDR2 SYDVKM.

V is TRBV19 and J is TRBJ1-2; 8 nucleotides align to TRBD1. CDR3 length: 15 residues. V shed 5 bases, J shed 7 bases, and the junction held 12 bases outside the gene matches. The germline V gene encodes CDR1 LNHDA and CDR2 SQIVND (reference sequence). The CDR3 sequence: CASSPGTGWWSGYTF. The CDR3 DNA reads TGTGCCAGTAGTCCCGGGACAGGATGGTGGTCTGGCTACACCTTC.

The V and J genes are TRBV2 and TRBJ1-2; D might be TRBD1 (6 bases). CDR1 SNHLY and CDR2 FYNNEI come from the germline V gene. The V gene lost 3 bases and the J gene lost 7 bases, with 18 bases spanning the gap. CDR3 size: 15 residues. The CDR3 nucleotides are TGTGCCAGCAGTGAGACCGGGACAACGATTGCTGGCTACACCTTC. Encoded protein: CASSETGTTIAGYTF.

This chain connects TRBV5-1 to TRBJ1-6; tentatively, D is TRBD1 (6 bases). Trimming cost V 0 bases and J 8 bases, with 12 bases left between them. The CDR3 has 15 residues. Germline V gene data show CDR1 as SGHRS and CDR2 as YFSETQ. CDR3 bases: TGCGCCAGCAGCTTGGAAGGGGGTGAGGATTCACCCCTCCACTTT. This codes for CASSLEGGEDSPLHF.

The chain couples TRBV10-2 to TRBJ2-7; 7 nucleotides agree with TRBD1. CDR3 size: 16 residues. J was trimmed by 9 bases and V by 8 bases; bases with no gene match: 22. Germline V gene sequence: CDR1 WSHSY, CDR2 SAAADI. The DNA of the CDR3 is TGCGCCAGCGTCGACAGGGCCGCCGGGAAGGCTGGTCGGCAGTACTTC. Amino acids: CASVDRAAGKAGRQYF.

This chain connects TRBV9 to TRBJ2-5; D might be TRBD2 (6 bases). This CDR3 comprises 14 residues. With 3 bases removed from V and 5 bases from J, the gap between germline ends came to 14 bases. From germline, CDR1 is SGDLS and CDR2 YYNGEE. The CDR3 nucleotides read TGTGCCAGCAGCGCGGGACTTTCCAGGGAGACCCAGTACTTC. Translation gives CASSAGLSRETQYF.

This rearrangement joins TRBV10-3 to TRBJ1-2; 11 positions agree with TRBD1. The CDR3 spans 15 residues. CDR1 and CDR2 from the germline V gene are ENHRY and SYGVKD. The V segment lost 4 bases and the J segment 4 bases; nucleotides outside the gene matches: 5. In nucleotides, the CDR3 is TGTGCCATCAGTGGGACAGGGGGCGCAGGCTATGGCTACACCTTC. As protein: CAISGTGGAGYGYTF.

V usage is TRBV28 and J usage is TRBJ2-7; 7 positions agree with TRBD1. The germline V gene encodes CDR1 MDHEN and CDR2 SYDVKM. Losses at the gene ends were 5 bases for V and 0 bases for J; bases not matched to a gene: 10. The CDR3 runs to 16 residues. The CDR3 is CASSSLGTAISYEQYF. CDR3 DNA: TGTGCCAGCAGTAGCCTTGGGACAGCCATCTCCTACGAGCAGTACTTC.

As for this clone: This sample includes further DNA sequences coding for the same CDR3. The J gene is TRBJ2-5, the V gene TRBV5-1; D not resolved. The ends were cut back, 2 bases at V and 1 base at J, with 3 bases in the middle. Germline V gene data show CDR1 as SGHRS and CDR2 as YFSETQ. This CDR3 is built from 12 residues. CDR3 DNA: TGCGCCAGCAGCTTAGTCCAAGAGACCCAGTACTTC. Its protein is CASSLVQETQYF.

This clone was recorded a few times. The chain joins TRBV7-8 to TRBJ2-2; 7 bases line up with TRBD2. The CDR3 loop spans 17 amino acids. CDR1 is SGHVS and CDR2 is FQNEAQ in the germline V gene. Trimming took 0 bases from V and 5 from J; bases not matched to a gene: 9. CDR3 nucleotide sequence: TGTGCCAGCAGCTTAGCGTTATTAAGGGGAGGGACCGGGGAGCTGTTTTTT. This codes for CASSLALLRGGTGELFF.

The chain combines TRBV28 with TRBJ2-1; no clear D gene. This CDR3 contains 14 residues. CDR1 and CDR2 from the germline V gene are MDHEN and SYDVKM. V lost 8 bases and J 9 bases, leaving 20 bases between the germline ends. CDR3 sequence: CASGILKGPSEQFF. CDR3 nucleotide sequence: TGTGCCAGCGGGATACTAAAAGGACCCAGTGAGCAGTTCTTC.

This sequence joins TRBV10-2 and TRBJ1-6, with a possible D match to TRBD1 (5 bases). The V end was cut by 5 bases, the J end by 10 bases, with 12 bases between. This CDR3 spans 13 amino acids. Germline CDR1 and CDR2: WSHSY and SAAADI. In DNA form, the CDR3 reads TGCGCCAGCAGTCCCCAGTCAGGGTCACCCCTCCACTTT. Translated: CASSPQSGSPLHF.

For the CDR3, the DNA is TGTGCCAGCAGCCCCCGCCTAGCGGACTCCTACAATGAGCAGTTCTTC. The encoded protein is CASSPRLADSYNEQFF. The genes are TRBV11-2 and TRBJ2-1; 7 bases align to TRBD2. Germline V gene sequence: CDR1 SGHAT, CDR2 FQNNGV. V lost 5 bases to trimming and J lost 0 bases; unmatched junction nucleotides: 7. CDR3 length equals 16 residues.

The chain combines TRBV7-8 with TRBJ1-5, with unresolved D. The CDR3 is 16 amino acids. V was clipped by 5 bases and J by 0 bases, with 14 bases between them. The germline CDR1 and CDR2 sequences are SGHVS and FQNEAQ. The DNA for the CDR3 is TGTGCCAGCAGCCTCGAAGCTGTTTATAGCAATCAGCCCCAGCATTTT. Encoded protein: CASSLEAVYSNQPQHF.

This sequence joins TRBV9 and TRBJ2-7; TRBD2 is a possible D gene (5 bases). The V end was cut by 1 base, the J end by 4 bases, with 15 bases between. The CDR3 covers 15 residues. CDR1 is SGDLS and CDR2 is YYNGEE in the germline V gene. In DNA form, the CDR3 reads TGTGCCAGCAGCGTAAGGAGCGGTTCCGAATACGAGCAGTACTTC. As protein: CASSVRSGSEYEQYF.

J is TRBJ1-2 and V is TRBV4-1, with D perhaps matching TRBD1 (6 bases). CDR1 and CDR2 (germline): MGHRA, YSYEKL. V was cut by 2 bases and J by 8 bases, with 12 bases left in between. The CDR3 is 13 residues long. CDR3 nucleotide sequence: TGCGCCAGCAGCCAATCACAGGGATACGGCTACACCTTC. Translated, it gives CASSQSQGYGYTF.